This T cell receptor (beta chain) stems from a study of T cells in Graves' hyperthyroidism and ophthalmopathy. Notes on the study in general: Blood shared most expanded thyroid clonotypes above 0.001.

Patients showing uncontrolled infection, other autoimmune disease, pregnancy or lactation were ineligible. Thyroid ultrasound and orbital computed tomography, with clinical symptoms and serum thyroxine and TRAb, informed diagnoses. PBMCs came from over 8.5 ml fresh peripheral blood. V trimming: 0 bases; J trimming: 5 bases; junction bases outside the gene matches: 13. Germline V gene data show CDR1 as LGHDT and CDR2 as YNNKEL (reference sequence). The CDR3 totals 18 residues. The sample holds a few counts of this clonotype. What it binds is not known. The investigators amplified TCR beta CDR3 regions from RNA transcripts. A set of HTBI primers served as the primers for a first-round RT-PCR of the TCR CDR3. TCRdb called the multiplex PCR reads again in MiXCR, with one record for every CDR3 protein. The table has some 150,000 distinct CDR3 sequences, around 20% seen once; the top ten hold about 70%.

Sequencing input: blood. This sequence originates from a woman aged 45-60 years with Graves' hyperthyroidism that later progressed to Graves' ophthalmopathy. The gene calls are TRBV3-1 and TRBJ2-5; 9 bases fit TRBD2. The CDR3 nucleotides read TGTGCCAGCAGCCAAGAGGGAATAGCGGGAGCTTCCGGGGAGACCCAGTACTTC. Its protein product is CASSQEGIAGASGETQYF.